Reported below is one T cell receptor (beta chain). This CDR3 is built from 12 residues. V dropped 7 bases and J dropped 10 bases, with 15 bases sitting between them. In germline, CDR1 is MDHEN, CDR2 SYDVKM. This sample was included in a study of shared clonotypes between healthy human individuals. Sequencing used immunoSEQ multiplex PCR; TCRdb keeps in-frame clones, though not all of them. There are 2 million to 3 million clones in the sample; 93% occur only once, and about 0.39% lies in the top ten. Source material: naive CD4+ T cells from PBMCs. Subset: CD45RA+ positively selected. J is TRBJ2-3 and V is TRBV28; D not resolved. The sequence was obtained from a man younger than 35 in good health. Some clones in this sample may be carry-over from other donors' samples. The CDR3 region has the DNA TGTGCCAGCACCCGAAACCCTAACGCGCAGTATTTT. Its protein product is CASTRNPNAQYF. The whole variable domain, remainder taken from reference TRBV28 and TRBJ2-3, is DVKVTQSSRYLVKRTGEKVFLECVQDMDHENMFWYRQDPGLGLRLIYFSYDVKMKEKGDIPEGYSVSREKKERFSLILESASTNQTSMYLCASTRNPNAQYFGPGTRLTVL.